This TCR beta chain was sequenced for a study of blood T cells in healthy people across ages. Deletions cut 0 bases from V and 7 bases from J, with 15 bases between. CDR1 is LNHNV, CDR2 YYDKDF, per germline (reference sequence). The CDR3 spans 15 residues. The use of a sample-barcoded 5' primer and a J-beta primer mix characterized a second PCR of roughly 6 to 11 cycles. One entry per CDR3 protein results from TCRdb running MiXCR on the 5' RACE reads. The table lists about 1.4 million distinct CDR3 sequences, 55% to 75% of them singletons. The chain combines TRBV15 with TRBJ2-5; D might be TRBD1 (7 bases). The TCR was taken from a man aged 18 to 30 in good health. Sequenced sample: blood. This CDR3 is CATSRDLDRRVTQYF. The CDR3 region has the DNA TGTGCCACCAGCAGAGATCTGGACAGGAGGGTGACCCAGTACTTC.